The 15 T cell receptor beta chains below all came from one sample that was sequenced in a study of cytomegalovirus exposure and HLA in healthy donors. PCR employed 60 Vbeta and 13 Jbeta primers. The table came from immunoSEQ multiplex PCR; TCRdb's copy has only in-frame clones and leaves some out. Counted here are roughly 180,000 clones, about four fifths occurring once; the ten biggest clones make up 1.5%. The sequenced sample consisted of PBMCs. The receptors were gathered from a male donor in good health and CMV-seronegative.

CDR3 sequence (DNA): TGTGCCAGCAGCTCTGGGACACCACAGGACGAGCAGTACTTC. Encoded protein: CASSSGTPQDEQYF. The chain employs TRBV14 and TRBJ2-7; TRBD1 might be the D (6 bases). Germline values: CDR1 SGHDN, CDR2 FVKESK. The V end lost 5 bases, the J end lost 5 bases, and 16 bases lay between the germline ends. The CDR3 runs 14 residues. The full variable domain, completed using reference TRBV14 and TRBJ2-7, is EAGVTQFPSHSVIEKGQTVTLRCDPISGHDNLYWYRRVMGKEIKFLLHFVKESKQDESGMPNNRFLAERTGGTYSTLKVQPAELEDSGVYFCASSSGTPQDEQYFGPGTRLTVT.

The V gene is TRBV27, the J gene TRBJ1-4, with D possibly TRBD1 on 5 matching bases. The CDR3 length is 14 residues. The germline CDR1 and CDR2 sequences are MNHEY and SMNVEV (reference sequence). Trimming took off 5 bases at V and 6 bases at J, with 13 bases between the two ends. For the CDR3, the DNA is TGTGCCAGCAGTCCGGACCCGGGGGATGAAAAACTGTTTTTT. It translates to CASSPDPGDEKLFF.

V and J are TRBV15 and TRBJ1-5, with TRBD1 matching over 7 bases. V lost 5 bases, J lost 3 bases, and 4 bases stayed unmatched. CDR1 is LNHNV, CDR2 YYDKDF, per germline (reference sequence). This CDR3 has 14 residues. CDR3 coding DNA: TGTGCCACCAGCTTCGGACAGGTCAATCAGCCCCAGCATTTT. It yields the protein CATSFGQVNQPQHF.

This clone has only one observation. This chain links TRBV9 with TRBJ1-1; 7 bases map to TRBD1. With 1 base clipped from V and 6 bases from J, the junction kept 12 bases outside the gene matches. The CDR3 spans 16 residues. The germline CDR1 and CDR2 sequences are SGDLS and YYNGEE. The CDR3 DNA reads TGTGCCAGCAGCGTACGTTCGGGACAGAGTCTTGCTGAAGCTTTCTTT. It codes for CASSVRSGQSLAEAFF.

The rearrangement uses TRBV13 and TRBJ2-7, with 12 bases matching TRBD2. The V and J ends lost 5 bases and 3 bases, in that order; junction bases with no gene match: 8. The CDR3 contains 16 residues. Germline CDR1 and CDR2: PRHDT and FYEKMQ (reference sequence). In DNA form, the CDR3 reads TGTGCCAGCAGCGACCTAGCGGGAGGGCCGGGCTACGAGCAGTACTTC. It is translated as CASSDLAGGPGYEQYF.

The chain uses TRBV7-3 and TRBJ2-3, with 16 bases identical to TRBD2. V lost 3 bases and J lost 4; bases outside the gene matches: 7. Germline assignment: CDR1 SGHTA and CDR2 FQGTGA. This CDR3 contains 18 residues. CDR3 DNA: TGTGCCAGCAGCTTCCGCGGGACTAGCGGGGGGGCATCAGATACGCAGTATTTT. Amino acid sequence: CASSFRGTSGGASDTQYF.

As concerns this clone: The sample holds other DNA sequences that translate to the same CDR3. The chain recombines TRBV5-6 with TRBJ1-2, with 7 bases identical to TRBD1. CDR1 is SGHDT, CDR2 YYEEEE, per germline. The CDR3 runs to 13 residues. The junction had 0 bases not matched to a gene; V was cut back by 0 bases and J by 4 bases. The DNA of the CDR3 is TGTGCCAGCAGCTTGGCAGGGGGCTATGGCTACACCTTC. Residues: CASSLAGGYGYTF.

The rearrangement links TRBV7-9 to TRBJ1-4; TRBD1 matches at 7 bases. Germline lookup yields CDR1 SEHNR and CDR2 FQNEAQ (reference sequence). The CDR3 has 15 amino acids. Trimming at V came to 5 bases and at J to 5 bases, leaving 8 bases not matched to a gene. The CDR3: CASSPQQGLNEKLFF. The CDR3 bases are TGTGCCAGCAGCCCACAACAGGGGCTCAATGAAAAACTGTTTTTT.

The chain carries TRBV4-2 and TRBJ2-3, with 15 bases lining up with TRBD2. Looked up from germline, CDR1 is LGHNA and CDR2 is YNFKEQ. The CDR3 consists of 16 residues. J was trimmed by 6 bases and V by 4 bases; bases with no gene match: 5. CDR3 region: CASSPGTSGRLDTQYF. The CDR3 bases are TGTGCCAGCAGCCCGGGGACTAGCGGGAGGCTTGATACGCAGTATTTT.

The V gene is TRBV7-9, the J gene TRBJ1-5; no clear D. This CDR3 comprises 13 residues. Germline loops: CDR1 SEHNR, CDR2 FQNEAQ (reference sequence). Between the trimmed V and J ends, which lost 2 bases and 6 bases, there was a span of 8 bases. CDR3 sequence (DNA): TGTGCCAGCAGCTTACTGGCGGCTCAGCCCCAGCATTTT. Its translation: CASSLLAAQPQHF.

The chain carries TRBV9 and TRBJ2-3; D remains ambiguous. Germline V CDR1 and CDR2: SGDLS, YYNGEE. This CDR3 spans 16 amino acids. The V gene lost 4 bases and the J gene lost 1 base, with 16 bases spanning the gap. This chain's CDR3 is CASSPDPFTGTDTQYF. The CDR3, as DNA: TGTGCCAGCAGCCCCGACCCTTTCACAGGCACAGATACGCAGTATTTT.

J is TRBJ2-5 and V is TRBV27; 7 bases line up with TRBD2. V was clipped by 4 bases and J by 0 bases; unmatched bases: 2. Germline assignment: CDR1 MNHEY and CDR2 SMNVEV (reference sequence). The CDR3 loop spans 14 amino acids. CDR3 protein: CASSWGGNQETQYF. The DNA for the CDR3 is TGTGCCAGCAGTTGGGGGGGTAACCAAGAGACCCAGTACTTC.

The chain carries TRBV30 and TRBJ2-5; perhaps TRBD1 as D (5 bases). Per the germline V gene, CDR1 is GTSNPN and CDR2 is SVGIG (reference sequence). The CDR3 spans 14 residues. V gave up 3 bases and J gave up 5 bases, with 16 bases separating them. CDR3 sequence reads: CAWSMSGFGETQYF. The CDR3 DNA reads as TGTGCCTGGAGCATGTCAGGGTTTGGGGAGACCCAGTACTTC.

The V and J genes are TRBV29-1 and TRBJ2-3; 8 bases match TRBD2. CDR1 is SQVTM and CDR2 is ANQGSEA in the germline V gene. J gave up 2 bases and V 3 bases, and 4 bases lay outside the gene matches. This CDR3 is 14 amino acids long. The DNA for the CDR3 is TGCAGCGTTGACGGGGGGGGCCTCACAGATACGCAGTATTTT. Translated, it gives CSVDGGGLTDTQYF.

This clone turned up a few times. The chain is built from TRBV4-1 and TRBJ2-5; maybe TRBD1 (5 bases). The V gene lost 0 bases and the J gene lost 5 bases, with 19 bases spanning the gap. Germline CDR1 reads MGHRA; CDR2 reads YSYEKL. The CDR3 runs to 17 residues. As DNA, the CDR3 is TGCGCCAGCAGCCAAGATTTTGGGGCGCGACGATGGGAGACCCAGTACTTC. Translation: CASSQDFGARRWETQYF.